This T cell receptor (beta chain) was found in a study of CD8 T cells in Susac syndrome (dated by TCRdb to about 2019). With regard to the full study: Repertoire sequencing was used to test whether CD8+ T cell activation and differentiation in Susac syndrome was antigen driven. The clonality of the CD8+ T cell repertoire was compared across over 10 healthy donors, 14 Susac syndrome patients and around 16 multiple sclerosis patients. Here is what the overall study found, with its caveats: The study acknowledged that relatively few individuals were included in the TCR sequencing and HLA analysis.

Peripheral blood CD8+ and CD4+ T cells from healthy donors, Susac syndrome patients and multiple sclerosis patients were profiled using high-throughput TCR beta sequencing. Healthy donors were age- and sex-matched controls. Bulk CD8+ and CD4+ T cells were purified by magnetic negative isolation, whereas CD8+ TEMRA cells were enriched by FACS. Blood was collected in EDTA tubes and processed within 24 hours, with PBMCs isolated through density gradient centrifugation. PBMCs intended for TCR sequencing were cryopreserved in liquid nitrogen and thawed later in a water bath at 37 degrees C. A purity of at least 90% was achieved for sorted or isolated CD4+, CD8+ and CD8+ TEMRA cells. CDR1 is given as MNHEY and CDR2 as SMNVEV, both from the germline V gene (reference sequence). The CDR3 starts with the cysteine, ends with the phenylalanine, and has 14 residues. Only the CDR3 DNA stays, 42 bases, in frame from base 1. The V and J ends are trimmed by 6 bases and 5 bases, leaving 13 bases between them.

About this clonotype: Its antigen is not yet known. No quality values exist for individual bases; no much larger clone is one base distant.

RNA was extracted using the RNeasy kit, and roughly 0.5 to 1 ug of the RNA was reverse transcribed with random hexamers. The immunoSEQ multiplex PCR assay, which covers 54 Vbeta and 13 Jbeta segments, was used to amplify TCR beta CDR3 regions. PCR amplification bias was corrected using a synthetic template baseline for primer optimization and computational correction. Under the source paper's analysis protocol: Reads were annotated to V, D and J genes per IMGT and analyzed with immunoSEQ Analyzer, keeping only productive sequences. Clonality was computed as one minus Shannon entropy normalized by log2 of the number of productive unique sequences. For each patient and control, public and private clones were evaluated among the 100 most prevalent clones. Susac-specific clones were defined as absent from healthy and MS cohorts, 850 to 1,300 published viral clones and other ImmuneACCESS disease sequences. TCRdb trimmed public reads at Q25 via fastp, called clones via MiXCR and kept in-frame beta chains. Under each unique CDR3 protein, matching rows form one entry showing the most common genes and DNA. TCRdb, not the authors, supplied the V and J calls. Counted in this sample were more than 40,000 distinct CDR3 sequences; roughly 93% of them appeared once. The ten largest account for around 0.53% of the sample.

The sequence joins TRBV27 to TRBJ2-2; the D gene remains uncertain. Input material: CD8+ T cells from PBMCs. This TCR derives from a human donor in good health. The DNA reads as follows: TGTGCCAGCAGCTCCGGGTGGGCGACCGGGGAGCTGTTTTTT. Its protein reads: CASSSGWATGELFF.